This T cell receptor (beta chain) was sequenced during a study of glioma-infiltrating T cells. Regarding the study as a whole: Above-expected tissue-blood divergence occurred in all gliomas, most in low-grade ones.

Amplification of TCR alpha and beta CDR3 regions from RNA used iRepertoire nested multiplex PCR. One-step reverse transcription and amplification started from approximately 100-400 ng of tissue mRNA or PBMC total RNA. TCRdb reprocessed the multiplex PCR reads via MiXCR and lists one record per CDR3 protein. The sample carries around 350,000 distinct CDR3 sequences, more than 35% recorded once. This clonotype was detected many times. Its antigen remains unidentified. This clonotype originated in a human donor with low-grade glioma or glioblastoma, undergoing nonglioma brain surgery, or in good health (not recorded which). Sequencing was carried out using glioma tissue, nonneoplastic brain tissue, or PBMCs (not recorded which).

The CDR3 is CASSYSNPSEQYF. The CDR3 DNA reads TGTGCCAGCAGTTACTCGAACCCCTCCGAGCAGTACTTC. This chain links TRBV6-2 or TRBV6-3 with TRBJ2-7, with no clear D. With 0 bases removed from V and 6 bases from J, the gap between germline ends came to 9 bases. CDR1 and CDR2 from the germline V gene are MNHEY and SVGEGT. The length of the CDR3 is 13 residues.